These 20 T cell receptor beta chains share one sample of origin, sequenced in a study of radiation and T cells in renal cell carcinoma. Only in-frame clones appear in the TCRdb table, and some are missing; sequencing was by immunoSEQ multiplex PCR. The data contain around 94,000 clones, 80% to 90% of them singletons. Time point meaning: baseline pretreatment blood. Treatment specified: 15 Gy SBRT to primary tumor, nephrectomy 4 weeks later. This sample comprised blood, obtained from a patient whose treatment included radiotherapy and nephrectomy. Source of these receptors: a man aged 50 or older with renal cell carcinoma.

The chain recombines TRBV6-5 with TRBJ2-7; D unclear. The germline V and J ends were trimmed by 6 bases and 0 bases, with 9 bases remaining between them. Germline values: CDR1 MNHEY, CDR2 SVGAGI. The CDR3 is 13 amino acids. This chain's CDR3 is CASRETTSYEQYF. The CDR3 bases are TGTGCCAGCAGAGAGACCACCTCCTACGAGCAGTACTTC.

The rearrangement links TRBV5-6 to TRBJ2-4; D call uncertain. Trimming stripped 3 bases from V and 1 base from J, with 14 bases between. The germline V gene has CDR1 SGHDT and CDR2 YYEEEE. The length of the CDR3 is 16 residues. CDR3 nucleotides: TGTGCCAGCAGCTCATGGGGATTCGCGGCCAAAAACATTCAGTACTTC. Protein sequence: CASSSWGFAAKNIQYF.

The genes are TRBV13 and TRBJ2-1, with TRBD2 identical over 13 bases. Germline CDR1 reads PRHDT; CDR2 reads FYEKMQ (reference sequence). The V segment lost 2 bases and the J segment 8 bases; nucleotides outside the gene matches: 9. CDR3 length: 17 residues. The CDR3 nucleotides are TGTGCCAGCAGCTTACGTAGGACTAGCGGGAGAGGTTATGAGCAGTTCTTC. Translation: CASSLRRTSGRGYEQFF.

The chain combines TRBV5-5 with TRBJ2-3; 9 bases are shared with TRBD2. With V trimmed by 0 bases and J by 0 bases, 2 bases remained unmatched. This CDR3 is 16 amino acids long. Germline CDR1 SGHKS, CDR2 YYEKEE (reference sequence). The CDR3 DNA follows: TGTGCCAGCAGCTTGGTCCTAGCGGGAAGCACAGATACGCAGTATTTT. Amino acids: CASSLVLAGSTDTQYF.

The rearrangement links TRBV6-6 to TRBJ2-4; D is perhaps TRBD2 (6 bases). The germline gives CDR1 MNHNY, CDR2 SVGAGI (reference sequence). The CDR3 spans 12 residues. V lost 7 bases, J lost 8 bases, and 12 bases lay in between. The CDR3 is CASTWGEDIQYF. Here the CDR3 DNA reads TGTGCCAGCACTTGGGGGGAGGACATTCAGTACTTC.

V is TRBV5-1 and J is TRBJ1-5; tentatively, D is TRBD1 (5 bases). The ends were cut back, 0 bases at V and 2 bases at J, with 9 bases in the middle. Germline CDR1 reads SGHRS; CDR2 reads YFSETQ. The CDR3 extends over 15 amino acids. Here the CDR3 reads CASSLGGRGNQPQHF. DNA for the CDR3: TGCGCCAGCAGCTTGGGGGGCAGGGGCAATCAGCCCCAGCATTTT.

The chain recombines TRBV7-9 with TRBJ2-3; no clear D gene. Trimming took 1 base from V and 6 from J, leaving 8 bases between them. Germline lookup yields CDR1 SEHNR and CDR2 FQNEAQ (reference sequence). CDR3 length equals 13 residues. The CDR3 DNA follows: TGTGCCAGCAGCTTAGGGACGGAGGATACGCAGTATTTT. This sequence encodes CASSLGTEDTQYF.

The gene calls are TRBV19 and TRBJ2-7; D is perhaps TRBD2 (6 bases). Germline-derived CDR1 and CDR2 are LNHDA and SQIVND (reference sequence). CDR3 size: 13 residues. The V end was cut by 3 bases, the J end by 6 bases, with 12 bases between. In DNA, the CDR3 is TGTGCCAGTAGTATCGGTAGGGGAGGCGAGCAGTACTTC. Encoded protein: CASSIGRGGEQYF. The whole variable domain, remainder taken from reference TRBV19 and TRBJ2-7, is DGGITQSPKYLFRKEGQNVTLSCEQNLNHDAMYWYRQDPGQGLRLIYYSQIVNDFQKGDIAEGYSVSREKKESFPLTVTSAQKNPTAFYLCASSIGRGGEQYFGPGTRLTVT.

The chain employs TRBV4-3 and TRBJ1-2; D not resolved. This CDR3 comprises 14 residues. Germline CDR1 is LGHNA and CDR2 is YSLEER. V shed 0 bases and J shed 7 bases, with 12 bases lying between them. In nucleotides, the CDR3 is TGCGCCAGCAGCCAAGAAGCCCGGGCTGGTGGCTACACCTTC. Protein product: CASSQEARAGGYTF.

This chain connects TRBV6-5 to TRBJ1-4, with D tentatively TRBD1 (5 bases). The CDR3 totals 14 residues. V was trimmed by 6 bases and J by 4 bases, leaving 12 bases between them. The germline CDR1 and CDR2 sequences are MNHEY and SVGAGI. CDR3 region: CASRSGKINEKLFF. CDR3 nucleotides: TGTGCCAGCAGGTCAGGGAAGATTAATGAAAAACTGTTTTTT.

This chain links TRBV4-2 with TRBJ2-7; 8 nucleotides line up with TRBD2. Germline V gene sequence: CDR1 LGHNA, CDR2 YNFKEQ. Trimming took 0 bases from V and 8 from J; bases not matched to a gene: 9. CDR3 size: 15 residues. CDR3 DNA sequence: TGTGCCAGCAGCCAAGATTCAGCGGGGGCACCGCAGCAGTACTTC. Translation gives CASSQDSAGAPQQYF.

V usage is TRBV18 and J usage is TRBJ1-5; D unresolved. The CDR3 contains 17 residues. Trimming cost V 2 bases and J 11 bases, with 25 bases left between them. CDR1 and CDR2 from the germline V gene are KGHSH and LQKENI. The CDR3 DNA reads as TGTGCCAGCTCACCAGAGCATTCAGGAATCCTTCACCGGGCCCAGCATTTT. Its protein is CASSPEHSGILHRAQHF.

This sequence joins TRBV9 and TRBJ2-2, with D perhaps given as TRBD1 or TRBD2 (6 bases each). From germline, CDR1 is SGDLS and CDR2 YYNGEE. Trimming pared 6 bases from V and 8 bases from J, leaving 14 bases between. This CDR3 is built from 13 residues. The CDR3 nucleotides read TGTGCCAGCAACGGGGGCGTTCCAGGGGAGCTGTTTTTT. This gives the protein CASNGGVPGELFF.

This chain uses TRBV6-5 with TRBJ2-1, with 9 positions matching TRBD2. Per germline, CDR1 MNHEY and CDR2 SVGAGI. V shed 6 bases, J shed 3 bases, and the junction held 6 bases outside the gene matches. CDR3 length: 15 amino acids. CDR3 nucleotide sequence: TGTGCCAGCAGGAGACTAGCGGATTACTACAATGAGCAGTTCTTC. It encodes CASRRLADYYNEQFF.

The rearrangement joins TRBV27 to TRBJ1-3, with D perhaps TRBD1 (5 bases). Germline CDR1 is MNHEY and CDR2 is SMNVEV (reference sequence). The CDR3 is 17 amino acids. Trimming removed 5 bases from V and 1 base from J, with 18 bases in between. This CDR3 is CASSKTSGGVSGNTIYF. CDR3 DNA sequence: TGTGCCAGCAGTAAAACCAGCGGAGGGGTGTCTGGAAACACCATATATTTT.

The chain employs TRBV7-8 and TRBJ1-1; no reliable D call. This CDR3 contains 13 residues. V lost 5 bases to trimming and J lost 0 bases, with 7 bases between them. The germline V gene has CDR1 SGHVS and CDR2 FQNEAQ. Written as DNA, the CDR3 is TGTGCCAGCAGCCCGCGGGTGAACACTGAAGCTTTCTTT. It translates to CASSPRVNTEAFF.

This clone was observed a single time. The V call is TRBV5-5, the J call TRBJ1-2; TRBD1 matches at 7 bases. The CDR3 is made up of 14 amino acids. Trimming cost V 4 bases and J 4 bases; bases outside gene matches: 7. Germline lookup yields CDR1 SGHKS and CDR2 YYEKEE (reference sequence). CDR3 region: CASSPGTDIYGYTF. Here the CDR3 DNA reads TGTGCCAGCAGCCCCGGGACAGATATCTATGGCTACACCTTC.

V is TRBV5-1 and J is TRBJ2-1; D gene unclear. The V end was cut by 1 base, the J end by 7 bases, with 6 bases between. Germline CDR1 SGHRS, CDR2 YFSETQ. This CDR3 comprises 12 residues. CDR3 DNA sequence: TGCGCCAGCAGCTTGAATAGAAATGAGCAGTTCTTC. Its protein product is CASSLNRNEQFF.

The CDR3 region is CAWSNEYGQRDTEAFF. CDR3 coding DNA: TGTGCCTGGAGCAACGAATACGGACAGAGGGACACTGAAGCTTTCTTT. The J gene is TRBJ1-1, the V gene TRBV30; D possibly corresponds to TRBD1 (6 bases). In germline, CDR1 is GTSNPN, CDR2 SVGIG (reference sequence). The CDR3 sequence is 16 residues long. Trimming shortened V by 3 bases and J by 3 bases, and 20 bases separated the two germline ends.

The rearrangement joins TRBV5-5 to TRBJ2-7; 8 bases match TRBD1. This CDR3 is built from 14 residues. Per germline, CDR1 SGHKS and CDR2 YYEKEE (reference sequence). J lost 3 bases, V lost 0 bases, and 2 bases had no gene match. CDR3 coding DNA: TGTGCCAGCAGCTTGGGGACAGGGTTCTACGAGCAGTACTTC. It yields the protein CASSLGTGFYEQYF.